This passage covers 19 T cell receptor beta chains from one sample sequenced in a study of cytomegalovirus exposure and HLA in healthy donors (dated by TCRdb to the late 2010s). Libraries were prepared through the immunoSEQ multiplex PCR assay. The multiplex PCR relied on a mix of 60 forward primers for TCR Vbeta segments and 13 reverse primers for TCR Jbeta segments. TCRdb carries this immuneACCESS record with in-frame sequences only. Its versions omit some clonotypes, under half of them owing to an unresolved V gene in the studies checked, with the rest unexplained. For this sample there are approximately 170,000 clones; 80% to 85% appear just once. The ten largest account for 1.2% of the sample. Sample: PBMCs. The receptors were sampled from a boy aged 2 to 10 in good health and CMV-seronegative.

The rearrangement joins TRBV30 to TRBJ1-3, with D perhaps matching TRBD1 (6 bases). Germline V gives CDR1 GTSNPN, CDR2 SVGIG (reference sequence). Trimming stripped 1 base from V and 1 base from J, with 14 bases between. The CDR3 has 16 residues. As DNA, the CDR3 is TGTGCCTGGAGTGGACAGGACAGTTCATCTGGAAACACCATATATTTT. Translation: CAWSGQDSSSGNTIYF.

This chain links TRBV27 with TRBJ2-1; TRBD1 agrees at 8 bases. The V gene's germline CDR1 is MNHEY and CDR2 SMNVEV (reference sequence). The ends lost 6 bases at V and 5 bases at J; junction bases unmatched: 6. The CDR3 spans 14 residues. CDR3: CASRTGTGDNEQFF. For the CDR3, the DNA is TGTGCCAGCAGGACCGGGACAGGCGACAATGAGCAGTTCTTC.

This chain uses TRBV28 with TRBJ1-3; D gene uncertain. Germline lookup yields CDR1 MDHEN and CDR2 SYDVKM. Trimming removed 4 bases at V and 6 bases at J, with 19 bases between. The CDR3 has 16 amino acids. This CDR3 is CASSSRDGVVVNTIYF. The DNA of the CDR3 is TGTGCCAGCAGTTCGCGAGACGGGGTCGTGGTAAACACCATATATTTT.

Written as DNA, the CDR3 is TGTGCCAGCAGTTCTCTAGGACAGCGCTCCCAAGAGACCCAGTACTTC. This translates into CASSSLGQRSQETQYF. This chain joins TRBV28 and TRBJ2-5, with D tentatively TRBD1 (6 bases). Germline V gene data show CDR1 as MDHEN and CDR2 as SYDVKM. The CDR3 runs to 16 residues. The V gene lost 4 bases and the J gene lost 1 base, with 16 bases spanning the gap.

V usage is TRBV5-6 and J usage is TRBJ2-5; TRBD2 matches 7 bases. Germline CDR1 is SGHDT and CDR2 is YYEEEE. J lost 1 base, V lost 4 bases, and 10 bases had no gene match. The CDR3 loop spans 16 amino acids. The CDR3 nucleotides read TGTGCCAGCAGCCCCTTCGCGGGAGTTACCCAAGAGACCCAGTACTTC. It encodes CASSPFAGVTQETQYF.

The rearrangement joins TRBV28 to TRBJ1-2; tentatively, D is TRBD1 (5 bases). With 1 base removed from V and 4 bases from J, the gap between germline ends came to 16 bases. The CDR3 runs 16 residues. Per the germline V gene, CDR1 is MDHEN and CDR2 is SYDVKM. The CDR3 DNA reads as TGTGCCAGCAGTTTATTAACGTCGGACATACCCTATGGCTACACCTTC. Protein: CASSLLTSDIPYGYTF.

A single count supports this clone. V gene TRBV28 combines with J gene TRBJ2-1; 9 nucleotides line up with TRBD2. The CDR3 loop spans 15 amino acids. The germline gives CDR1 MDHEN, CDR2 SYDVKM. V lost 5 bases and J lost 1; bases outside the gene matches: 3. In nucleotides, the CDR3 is TGTGCCAGCAGTGTTAGCGGGAGTTCCTACAATGAGCAGTTCTTC. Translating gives CASSVSGSSYNEQFF.

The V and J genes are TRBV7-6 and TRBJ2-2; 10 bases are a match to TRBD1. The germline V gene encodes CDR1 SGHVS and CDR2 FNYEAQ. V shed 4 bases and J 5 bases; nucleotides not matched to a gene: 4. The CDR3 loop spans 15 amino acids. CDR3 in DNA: TGTGCCAGCAGCTCCAGGACAGGGGGGACCGGGGAGCTGTTTTTT. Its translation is CASSSRTGGTGELFF.

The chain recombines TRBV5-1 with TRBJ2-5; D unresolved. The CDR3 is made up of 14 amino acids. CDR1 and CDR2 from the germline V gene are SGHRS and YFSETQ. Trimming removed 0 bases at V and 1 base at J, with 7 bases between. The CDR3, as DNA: TGCGCCAGCAGCTTGGCTGCAGGCCAAGAGACCCAGTACTTC. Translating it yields CASSLAAGQETQYF.

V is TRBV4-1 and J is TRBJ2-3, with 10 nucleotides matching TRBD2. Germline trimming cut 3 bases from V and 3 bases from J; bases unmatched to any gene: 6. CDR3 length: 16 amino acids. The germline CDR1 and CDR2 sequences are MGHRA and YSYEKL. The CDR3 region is CASSHASGRETDTQYF. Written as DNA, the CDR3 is TGCGCCAGCAGCCATGCTAGCGGGAGAGAAACAGATACGCAGTATTTT.

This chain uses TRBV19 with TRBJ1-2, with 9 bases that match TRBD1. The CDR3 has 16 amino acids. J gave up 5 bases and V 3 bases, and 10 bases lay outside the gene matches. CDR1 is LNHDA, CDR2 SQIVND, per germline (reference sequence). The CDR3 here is CASSIRTGTGSYGYTF. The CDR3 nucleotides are TGTGCCAGTAGTATTCGGACCGGGACAGGGAGTTATGGCTACACCTTC.

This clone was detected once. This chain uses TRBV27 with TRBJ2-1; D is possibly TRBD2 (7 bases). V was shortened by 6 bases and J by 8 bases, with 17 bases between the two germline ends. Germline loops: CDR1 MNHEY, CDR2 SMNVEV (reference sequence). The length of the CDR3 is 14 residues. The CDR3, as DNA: TGTGCCAGCAGCGGGGGGCTCCGCAGCCATGAGCAGTTCTTC. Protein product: CASSGGLRSHEQFF.

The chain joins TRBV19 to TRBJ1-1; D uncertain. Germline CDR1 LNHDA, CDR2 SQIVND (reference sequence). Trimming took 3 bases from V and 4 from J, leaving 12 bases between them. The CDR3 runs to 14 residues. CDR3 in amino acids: CASSIMVRGTEAFF. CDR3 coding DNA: TGTGCCAGTAGTATTATGGTTAGAGGCACTGAAGCTTTCTTT.

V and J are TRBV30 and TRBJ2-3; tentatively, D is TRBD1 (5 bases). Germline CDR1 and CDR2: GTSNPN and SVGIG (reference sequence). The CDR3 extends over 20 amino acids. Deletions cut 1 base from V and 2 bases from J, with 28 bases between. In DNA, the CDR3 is TGTGCCTGGAGTGGGTTTTCTACAGGCGAACACAACACCCCCACAGATACGCAGTATTTT. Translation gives CAWSGFSTGEHNTPTDTQYF.

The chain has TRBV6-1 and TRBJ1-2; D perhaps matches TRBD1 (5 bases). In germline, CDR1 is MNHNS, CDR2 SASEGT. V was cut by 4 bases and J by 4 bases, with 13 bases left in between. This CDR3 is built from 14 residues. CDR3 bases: TGTGCCAGCAGTGGGGACTTAGACTCCTATGGCTACACCTTC. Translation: CASSGDLDSYGYTF.

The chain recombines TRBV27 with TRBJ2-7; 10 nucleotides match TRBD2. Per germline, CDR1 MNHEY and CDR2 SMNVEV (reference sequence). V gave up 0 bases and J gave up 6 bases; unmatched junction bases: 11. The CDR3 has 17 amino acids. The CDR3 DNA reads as TGTGCCAGCAGTTTATCAGTCTGGGCTAGCGGGAGTCCCGAGCAGTACTTC. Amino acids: CASSLSVWASGSPEQYF.

CDR3 DNA sequence: TGTGCCAGCAGGCGGACGCGGGGGCCGCAACCAAACTCCTACGAGCAGTACGTC. Residues: CASRRTRGPQPNSYEQYV. The chain is built from TRBV7-6 and TRBJ2-7, with a possible D match to TRBD2 (7 bases). Trimming pared 6 bases from V and 0 bases from J, leaving 24 bases between. In germline, CDR1 is SGHVS, CDR2 FNYEAQ. The CDR3 covers 18 residues.

Written as DNA, the CDR3 is TGTGCCAGCAGCCAAGATCAGGTCCTCGCCAAGTACGAGCAGTACTTC. Translated: CASSQDQVLAKYEQYF. The chain couples TRBV4-2 to TRBJ2-7; D is uncertain. CDR3 length: 16 residues. CDR1 and CDR2 from the germline V gene are LGHNA and YNFKEQ. V lost 0 bases to trimming and J lost 4 bases, with 16 bases between them.

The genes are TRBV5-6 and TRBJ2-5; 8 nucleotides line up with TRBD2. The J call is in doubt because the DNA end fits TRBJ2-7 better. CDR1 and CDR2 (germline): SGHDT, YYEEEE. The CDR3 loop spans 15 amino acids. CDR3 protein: CASSFGAGAGNEQYF. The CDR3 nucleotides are TGTGCCAGCAGCTTTGGAGCGGGAGCTGGCAACGAGCAGTACTTC.